Listed here are 29 T cell receptor beta chains from one sample, sequenced in a study of OX40 agonist ivuxolimab in advanced cancers. Clones were sequenced by immunoSEQ multiplex PCR, and TCRdb holds only the in-frame ones, with some missing. The table has some 57,000 clones, 90% seen once; the top ten hold around 5%. The material sequenced was CD4+ or CD8+ T cells sorted from blood, taken in a trial of the OX40 agonist ivuxolimab. All receptors come from an adult with an advanced solid tumor such as melanoma, head and neck, liver or kidney cancer.

CDR3 bases: TGTGCCAGCAGCTTAGCAGGGATGAACACTGAAGCTTTCTTT. As protein: CASSLAGMNTEAFF. The V gene is TRBV7-2, the J gene TRBJ1-1; no firm D call. V lost 0 bases to trimming and J lost 0 bases, with 5 bases between them. Germline CDR1 SGHTA, CDR2 FQGNSA. This CDR3 comprises 14 residues.

This clone has a handful of counts. The chain combines TRBV9 with TRBJ2-2; possibly TRBD1 for D (5 bases). V lost 3 bases and J 2 bases, leaving 11 bases between the germline ends. Looked up from germline, CDR1 is SGDLS and CDR2 is YYNGEE. This CDR3 spans 15 amino acids. CDR3 sequence (DNA): TGTGCCAGCAGCGCAGGGAACGTAAACACCGGGGAGCTGTTTTTT. Amino acids: CASSAGNVNTGELFF.

The chain uses TRBV5-1 and TRBJ1-1; TRBD1 might be the D (5 bases). This CDR3 is built from 15 residues. Per germline, CDR1 SGHRS and CDR2 YFSETQ. The V gene lost 0 bases and the J gene lost 2 bases, with 11 bases spanning the gap. The chain's CDR3 is CASSLGQGPNTEAFF. DNA of the CDR3: TGCGCCAGCAGCTTGGGTCAGGGCCCCAACACTGAAGCTTTCTTT.

The rearrangement joins TRBV19 to TRBJ2-2, with D perhaps matching TRBD1 or TRBD2 (5 bases each). Germline V gives CDR1 LNHDA, CDR2 SQIVND (reference sequence). The CDR3 loop spans 15 amino acids. The V end lost 2 bases, the J end lost 5 bases, and 12 bases lay between the germline ends. Written as DNA, the CDR3 is TGTGCCAGTAGTATACAGGGAGCGTGGACCGGGGAGCTGTTTTTT. Translation: CASSIQGAWTGELFF.

The chain has TRBV18 and TRBJ2-5; a weak D match, TRBD1 (6 bases). CDR3 length: 13 residues. The V gene lost 5 bases and the J gene lost 2 bases, with 9 bases spanning the gap. Germline V lookup: CDR1 KGHSH, CDR2 LQKENI. The CDR3 here is CASSSGQQETQYF. The CDR3 coding sequence is TGTGCCAGCTCATCCGGACAGCAAGAGACCCAGTACTTC.

This clone was detected only once. The V call is TRBV2, the J call TRBJ1-3; D gene unclear. The CDR3 extends over 14 amino acids. Germline assignment: CDR1 SNHLY and CDR2 FYNNEI. Trimming stripped 1 base from V and 5 bases from J, with 9 bases between. The CDR3 sequence is CASSEDTLRNTIYF. Here the CDR3 DNA reads TGTGCCAGCAGTGAAGACACCCTGAGAAACACCATATATTTT. Together with reference TRBV2 and TRBJ1-3, the CDR3 gives the full variable domain: EPEVTQTPSHQVTQMGQEVILRCVPISNHLYFYWYRQILGQKVEFLVSFYNNEISEKSEIFDDQFSVERPDGSNFTLKIRSTKLEDSAMYFCASSEDTLRNTIYFGEGSWLTVV.

The chain employs TRBV6-1 and TRBJ2-5; TRBD1 matches at 9 bases. Germline loops: CDR1 MNHNS, CDR2 SASEGT. J gave up 5 bases and V 5 bases, and 6 bases lay outside the gene matches. CDR3 length equals 14 residues. CDR3 DNA: TGTGCCAGCAGTTCACAGGGGGCGGGTGAGACCCAGTACTTC. Protein product: CASSSQGAGETQYF.

The chain is built from TRBV2 and TRBJ1-5, with D maybe TRBD1 (6 bases). Germline loops: CDR1 SNHLY, CDR2 FYNNEI. This CDR3 is 15 amino acids long. V was trimmed by 0 bases and J by 7 bases, leaving 13 bases between them. This CDR3 is CASSEALAGGQPQHF. For the CDR3, the DNA is TGTGCCAGCAGTGAAGCGCTCGCCGGGGGCCAGCCCCAGCATTTT.

CDR3 sequence: CASSLDLVSGYTGELFF. DNA of the CDR3: TGTGCCAGCAGCTTAGATCTAGTTAGCGGATACACCGGGGAGCTGTTTTTT. J is TRBJ2-2 and V is TRBV11-2; the D gene is possibly TRBD2 (6 bases). V lost 0 bases and J 3 bases, leaving 14 bases between the germline ends. The CDR3 is 17 residues long. Looked up from germline, CDR1 is SGHAT and CDR2 is FQNNGV.

The chain employs TRBV10-3 and TRBJ1-6; possibly TRBD1 for D (5 bases). The germline V gene encodes CDR1 ENHRY and CDR2 SYGVKD. V was pared by 1 base and J by 7 bases, with 11 bases between. There are 15 residues in the CDR3. The CDR3 reads CAISELDMGNSPLHF. The DNA of the CDR3 is TGTGCCATCAGTGAGTTGGACATGGGGAATTCACCCCTCCACTTT.

On this clone: At one end, the junction sequence differs from germline, possibly due to a read error. This rearrangement joins TRBV30 to TRBJ1-3; no definite D call. This CDR3 comprises 12 residues. The germline V gene encodes CDR1 GTSNPN and CDR2 SVGIG (reference sequence). The CDR3 nucleotides are TGTGCCTATAAAGACTCTGAAAACACCATATATTTT. Translation gives CAYKDSENTIYF.

The chain combines TRBV10-1 with TRBJ2-1, with 7 bases fitting TRBD2. Unmatched junction bases numbered 3, after V lost 3 bases and J lost 1 base. The CDR3 sequence is 15 residues long. Looked up from germline, CDR1 is WNHNN and CDR2 is SYGVQD (reference sequence). As DNA, the CDR3 is TGCGCCAGCAGTGACGGGGGGTATTCCTACAATGAGCAGTTCTTC. Translating it yields CASSDGGYSYNEQFF.

The chain uses TRBV30 and TRBJ2-7; D remains unclear. In germline, CDR1 is GTSNPN, CDR2 SVGIG (reference sequence). V lost 2 bases to trimming and J lost 3 bases, with 11 bases between them. The CDR3 spans 13 residues. CDR3 nucleotide sequence: TGTGCCTGGAGTAAGGGTGGGGACTACGAGCAGTACTTC. This translates into CAWSKGGDYEQYF.

This clone was observed a few times. This chain links TRBV27 with TRBJ1-5; D gene uncertain. The CDR3 loop spans 13 amino acids. Germline V CDR1 and CDR2: MNHEY, SMNVEV (reference sequence). The V and J ends lost 6 bases and 7 bases respectively, with 13 bases between them. CDR3 sequence reads: CASSLGSGQPQHF. CDR3 nucleotides: TGTGCCAGCAGCCTGGGGAGTGGGCAGCCCCAGCATTTT.

This sequence joins TRBV11-2 and TRBJ1-2; D unresolved. Germline CDR1 and CDR2: SGHAT and FQNNGV. This CDR3 is 13 amino acids long. Trimming took off 5 bases at V and 8 bases at J, with 15 bases between the two ends. The CDR3 DNA reads as TGTGCCAGCAGCACGACGACCACCGCGGGCTACACCTTC. This gives the protein CASSTTTTAGYTF.

This clone was found a few times. The chain employs TRBV5-4 and TRBJ1-2, with TRBD1 identical over 7 bases. The germline V gene encodes CDR1 SGHNT and CDR2 YYREEE (reference sequence). Germline trimming cut 6 bases from V and 0 bases from J; bases unmatched to any gene: 5. The CDR3 totals 14 residues. The CDR3 nucleotides are TGTGCCAGCACCCAGGGACAGACTAACTATGGCTACACCTTC. Protein sequence: CASTQGQTNYGYTF.

The chain is built from TRBV7-3 and TRBJ2-1; maybe TRBD2 (5 bases). The CDR3 is 15 amino acids. From germline, CDR1 is SGHTA and CDR2 FQGTGA. Trimming stripped 5 bases from V and 2 bases from J, with 13 bases between. The DNA of the CDR3 is TGTGCCAGCAGCCCGCAAACCGGGACCTACAATGAGCAGTTCTTC. This sequence encodes CASSPQTGTYNEQFF.

The genes are TRBV4-1 and TRBJ2-3; D gene uncertain. V dropped 0 bases and J dropped 0 bases, with 7 bases sitting between them. Germline V gives CDR1 MGHRA, CDR2 YSYEKL. The CDR3 has 15 residues. The CDR3 sequence: CASSQDGSSTDTQYF. DNA of the CDR3: TGCGCCAGCAGCCAAGACGGGTCTAGCACAGATACGCAGTATTTT.

Written as DNA, the CDR3 is TGTGCCAGCACCCCAGGGCCCAGCTCCTACAATGAGCAGTTCTTC. This encodes CASTPGPSSYNEQFF. This sequence joins TRBV6-1 and TRBJ2-1; possibly TRBD1 for D (5 bases). With 7 bases removed from V and 0 bases from J, the gap between germline ends came to 13 bases. Germline CDR1 reads MNHNS; CDR2 reads SASEGT. This CDR3 is 15 amino acids long.

V and J are TRBV5-4 and TRBJ2-3; 9 positions match TRBD2. V lost 1 base, J lost 1 base, and 4 bases stayed unmatched. From germline, CDR1 is SGHNT and CDR2 YYREEE (reference sequence). The CDR3 loop spans 16 amino acids. CDR3 nucleotides: TGTGCCAGCAGCTTGTCTGCGGGAGGGGGCACAGATACGCAGTATTTT. Protein sequence: CASSLSAGGGTDTQYF.

The J gene is TRBJ2-7, the V gene TRBV5-1; 7 bases are shared with TRBD2. The CDR3 length is 14 residues. Germline values: CDR1 SGHRS, CDR2 YFSETQ. The ends lost 4 bases at V and 6 bases at J; junction bases unmatched: 10. As DNA, the CDR3 is TGCGCCAGCAGCCCCGGTGTAGGGGAGGGCGAGCAGTACTTC. Its translation is CASSPGVGEGEQYF.

The genes are TRBV2 and TRBJ2-1; 7 bases match TRBD2. CDR3 length equals 15 residues. CDR1 SNHLY and CDR2 FYNNEI come from the germline V gene. V was pared by 3 bases and J by 4 bases, with 6 bases of the junction left unmatched. CDR3 nucleotide sequence: TGTGCCAGCAGTGAGGACCGGGGGGATTACAATGAGCAGTTCTTC. Its protein product is CASSEDRGDYNEQFF.

As to this clone: Sequence at one end of the junction differs from germline and may be a read error. The chain is built from TRBV5-1 and TRBJ1-1; tentative D call: TRBD1 (5 bases). The CDR3 length is 13 residues. Germline V gene data show CDR1 as SGHRS and CDR2 as YFSETQ. The CDR3 DNA is TGCGCCAGCAGCTTGGGACAGAACAGTGAAGCTTTCTTT. This translates into CASSLGQNSEAFF.

The V gene is TRBV10-1, the J gene TRBJ1-6, with no clear D. CDR1 is WNHNN and CDR2 is SYGVQD in the germline V gene (reference sequence). CDR3 size: 14 residues. V lost 1 base and J lost 7, with 8 bases in between. CDR3 sequence reads: CASSEWTNNSPLHF. CDR3 DNA sequence: TGCGCCAGCAGTGAGTGGACCAACAATTCACCCCTCCACTTT.

The chain links TRBV2 to TRBJ1-6; TRBD1 matches 8 bases. Germline CDR1 is SNHLY and CDR2 is FYNNEI. The CDR3 sequence is 16 residues long. V was clipped by 4 bases and J by 5 bases; unmatched bases: 7. The CDR3 nucleotides read TGTGCCAGCAGTGTTTCCCCGACAGGGGATAATTCACCCCTCCACTTT. Its protein is CASSVSPTGDNSPLHF.

The V and J genes are TRBV10-3 and TRBJ2-1; unclear D gene. The CDR3 has 16 residues. Germline CDR1 ENHRY, CDR2 SYGVKD. Trimming cost V 0 bases and J 5 bases, with 14 bases left between them. DNA for the CDR3: TGTGCCATCAGTGAGTCGAGTCTGGTCCTAAACAATGAGCAGTTCTTC. It is translated as CAISESSLVLNNEQFF.

The chain carries TRBV18 and TRBJ2-3; no clear D. Trimming shortened V by 0 bases and J by 0 bases, and 10 bases separated the two germline ends. This CDR3 is 16 amino acids long. From germline, CDR1 is KGHSH and CDR2 LQKENI. The CDR3 sequence is CASSPPMTTSTDTQYF. CDR3 nucleotides: TGTGCCAGCTCACCACCGATGACAACTAGCACAGATACGCAGTATTTT.

This rearrangement joins TRBV15 to TRBJ2-1, with D unresolved. The CDR3 runs to 12 residues. The germline V and J ends were trimmed by 6 bases and 9 bases, with 12 bases remaining between them. Germline V gene data show CDR1 as LNHNV and CDR2 as YYDKDF (reference sequence). CDR3 in DNA: TGTGCCACCAGTGTCATAAGAGCTGAGCAGTTCTTC. It encodes CATSVIRAEQFF.

The rearrangement links TRBV11-2 to TRBJ2-1; TRBD1 matches at 8 bases. The CDR3 sequence is 14 residues long. Germline lookup yields CDR1 SGHAT and CDR2 FQNNGV. The V and J ends lost 5 bases and 9 bases, in that order; junction bases with no gene match: 9. The CDR3 sequence: CASSDPTGVGEQFF. For the CDR3, the DNA is TGTGCCAGCAGCGACCCGACAGGGGTAGGTGAGCAGTTCTTC.